This TCR beta chain was captured in a study of identical twins (dated by TCRdb to about 2016). Regarding the study in general: To test whether fetal clonotypes persist, the study used deep sequencing on TCR alpha and beta repertoires from monozygotic twins, unrelated adults of various ages, and cord blood. Replicate twin experiments were performed at different times using different library preparation protocols to rule out contamination. Findings and caveats that apply to the study as a whole: Compared with coincidental sharing between unrelated individuals, out-of-frame TCR alpha sequences shared between twins showed an excess of sequences with low generation probability. The excess sharing between twins in beta out-of-frame sequences was weaker because fewer shared sequences reduced the signal-to-noise ratio. In monozygotic twins, out-of-frame TCR alpha sharing was systematically underestimated by recombination models, although the models agreed with sharing between unrelated individuals. Invariant T cells such as MAIT and iNKT could partly confound zero-insertion analyses, though diverse VJ usage argued against this for most clonotypes. Because the same donors could not be followed over many years, the conclusions depended on cross-sectional statistical analysis. Abundant cord blood beta clonotypes carried fewer insertions; young adult naive repertoires showed a weaker similar trend, while memory repertoires showed none.

Libraries were constructed by 5' RACE. TCRdb records Illumina HiSeq 2000 as the sequencer. A universal primer binding site was added through template switching, and the final cDNA carried a unique molecular identifier so that TCR cDNA molecules could be counted accurately. Specific primers in the conserved constant-segment region were used to synthesize first-strand cDNA for TCR alpha and beta chains. To control for contamination, every cDNA library carried two barcodes: a SMART-Mk sample barcode plus Illumina barcodes. TruSeq adapter sequences along with Illumina sample barcodes were introduced in two successive PCR steps. TCR alpha and beta cDNA libraries were sequenced on the Illumina HiSeq platform with custom primers. On the authors' methods: MiGEC processed the raw reads to extract unique molecular identifiers, while MiXCR was used to determine the CDR3 positions. For each individual, recombination models were inferred using an EM algorithm with the repgenHMM and IGoR tools. The analysis of shared clonotypes was done with the tcR package in R, with sharing normalized by the product of cloneset sizes. To study raw recombination without the effects of thymic and clonal selection, out-of-frame nonproductive sequences were analyzed. The raw public reads went through TCRdb reprocessing: fastp at Q25, MiXCR clone calling, in-frame beta chains kept. Every entry covers one CDR3 protein and lists the most common genes and DNA from its rows. TCRdb's processing, not the authors' own work, is the source of the V and J calls. Counted in this sample were roughly 570,000 distinct CDR3 sequences; around a tenth of them appeared once. The top ten hold 2.5% to 3.5% of the sample.

This clonotype was found many times. It lacks a known antigen. No clone much larger than this one lies a single base away; base qualities are absent. Every donor in the study was a healthy Caucasian. The twin cohort consisted of three pairs of female monozygotic twins, all aged about 18 to 29 years. Peripheral blood mononuclear cells were used as the source from which RNA for TCR libraries was isolated. Separately, the same data were catalogued under a study of yellow fever vaccine responses in identical twins. The second publication reports: The authors reported that the T cell response to vaccination in identical twins appeared partly convergent and partly personalized. Focusing on identical twins, the study followed the T cell clones that responded to the vaccine, and did so with precision.

This receptor was obtained from a woman aged 18-29 years in good health. The sequenced material came from PBMCs.

For the CDR3, the sequence is CSGGLGTSTDTQYF. Here is the DNA: TGCAGCGGGGGACTGGGGACGAGCACAGATACGCAGTATTTT. The chain is encoded by TRBV29-1 joined to TRBJ2-3; possibly the D gene is TRBD2, per 6 matching bases. V is shortened by 7 bases, J by 0 bases, and the region joining them spans 14 bases. Inclusive of the bounding cysteine and phenylalanine, the CDR3 is 14 residues long. CDR3 DNA is the only sequence kept; it has 42 bases, read in frame from the first base. For CDR1 and CDR2, the germline V gene lists SQVTM and ANQGSEA.